Listed below are T cell receptor beta chains from one sample, sequenced in a study of blood T cell repertoires in COVID-19. TCRdb's copy holds only in-frame clones and misses some; the assay was immunoSEQ multiplex PCR. Of 84,000 or so clones in the sample, about 80% were seen once. Sequencing was performed on peripheral blood. The receptors were sampled from a human donor in a cohort sampled during active COVID-19. The CDR3 runs from the conserved cysteine through the conserved F or W. The order of the fields is clone size, J gene, V gene, D gene, CDR3 protein, CDR3 DNA. A D gene is named only where the DNA matches it firmly. Size tells how often a clone was seen (once, few, many) or the class of an expanded clone, and some rows leave it out.

-,TRBJ1-2,TRBV4-3,-,CASSQEVRGGGYTF,TGCGCCAGCAGCCAAGAGGTGCGCGGTGGTGGCTACACCTTC
many,TRBJ2-7,TRBV5-6,-,CASSLISAYEQYF,TGTGCCAGCAGCTTGATTAGTGCGTACGAGCAGTACTTC
-,TRBJ2-3,TRBV6-4,-,CASSDSSRVYSTDTQYF,TGTGCCAGCAGTGACTCGTCGCGGGTTTATAGCACAGATACGCAGTATTTT
-,TRBJ1-6,TRBV4-3,-,CASSQAGLGDSPLHF,TGCGCCAGCAGCCAAGCGGGACTGGGGGATTCACCCCTCCACTTT
-,TRBJ2-1,TRBV7-2,TRBD2,CASSYQGAGGMDEQFF,TGTGCCAGCAGTTACCAAGGGGCGGGAGGGATGGATGAGCAGTTCTTC
-,TRBJ2-5,TRBV11-2,TRBD2,CASSGGRREGTQYF,TGTGCCAGCAGCGGCGGGAGGCGGGAGGGGACCCAGTACTTC
-,TRBJ2-2,TRBV6-2/TRBV6-3,-,CASSYSGLGELFF,TGTGCCAGCAGTTACTCAGGACTCGGGGAGCTGTTTTTT
-,TRBJ2-3,TRBV5-4,-,CASSLAQGTDTQYF,TGTGCCAGCAGCTTGGCCCAGGGCACAGATACGCAGTATTTT
-,TRBJ2-1,TRBV2,TRBD2,CASSGLAGVFSENEQFF,TGTGCCAGCAGTGGGCTAGCGGGAGTTTTCTCCGAGAATGAGCAGTTCTTC
few,TRBJ1-1,TRBV14,-,CASSQAGMNTEAFF,TGTGCCAGCAGCCAAGCGGGTATGAACACTGAAGCTTTCTTT
few,TRBJ2-7,TRBV15,-,CATSPRDSWGYEQYF,TGTGCCACCAGCCCTCGGGACTCCTGGGGCTACGAGCAGTACTTC
-,TRBJ2-5,TRBV28,TRBD1,CASSLPGGVETQYF,TGTGCCAGCAGTTTACCAGGGGGCGTGGAGACCCAGTACTTC
-,TRBJ2-7,TRBV11-2,-,CASSSLRHAIYEQYF,TGTGCCAGCAGCTCTTTGCGACACGCCATCTACGAGCAGTACTTC
-,TRBJ2-1,TRBV4-3,TRBD2,CASSQTGTNHGEQFF,TGCGCCAGCAGCCAAACCGGGACTAACCACGGTGAGCAGTTCTTC
-,TRBJ2-2,TRBV6-2/TRBV6-3,TRBD1,CASRPPGQGPTGELFF,TGTGCCAGCAGACCTCCGGGACAGGGACCGACCGGGGAGCTGTTTTTT
-,TRBJ2-7,TRBV10-2,-,CASSDWFTPTAYEQYF,TGCGCCAGCAGTGATTGGTTTACCCCGACTGCCTACGAGCAGTACTTC
-,TRBJ2-1,TRBV2,-,CATTSLNEQFF,TGTGCCACGACTAGTTTAAATGAGCAGTTCTTC
-,TRBJ1-2,TRBV6-5,TRBD1,CASRQGQSYGYTF,TGTGCCAGCAGACAGGGGCAAAGCTATGGCTACACCTTC
-,TRBJ2-7,TRBV5-4,TRBD2,CASSSGLEHEQYF,TGTGCCAGCAGCTCGGGACTAGAGCACGAGCAGTACTTC
-,TRBJ2-2,TRBV28,-,CASSLGSSGRSPTGELFF,TGTGCCAGCAGTTTAGGTAGTAGCGGTAGGAGCCCCACCGGGGAGCTGTTTTTT
-,TRBJ1-4,TRBV14,-,CASSRSSGEKLFF,TGTGCCAGCAGCCGTTCATCGGGTGAAAAACTGTTTTTT
-,TRBJ2-5,TRBV19,-,CASRRQGLETQYF,TGTGCCAGTAGGCGGCAGGGTCTGGAGACCCAGTACTTC
-,TRBJ2-3,TRBV7-8,-,CASSPPAVTDTQYF,TGTGCCAGCAGCCCCCCAGCGGTAACAGATACGCAGTATTTT
-,TRBJ1-4,TRBV15,-,CATSDREGDEKLFF,TGTGCCACCAGTGACCGGGAGGGGGATGAAAAACTGTTTTTT
-,TRBJ2-5,TRBV28,-,CASSLAGRETQYF,TGTGCCAGCAGTTTAGCAGGGCGCGAGACCCAGTACTTC
-,TRBJ1-1,TRBV14,-,CASSQARLTEAFF,TGTGCCAGCAGCCAAGCCAGGCTGACTGAAGCTTTCTTT
-,TRBJ2-1,TRBV3-1/TRBV3-2,TRBD2,CASTQRSEAGHNEQFF,TGTGCCAGCACCCAGAGGTCCGAAGCGGGGCACAATGAGCAGTTCTTC
-,TRBJ1-6,TRBV2,-,CASSERQGSNSPLHF,TGTGCCAGCAGTGAAAGGCAGGGGTCTAATTCACCCCTCCACTTT
-,TRBJ2-3,TRBV7-2,TRBD2,CASSLQAGASTDTQYF,TGTGCCAGCAGCTTACAAGCGGGAGCTAGCACAGATACGCAGTATTTT
-,TRBJ2-7,TRBV10-1,-,CASSESTWGRVLGEQYF,TGCGCCAGCAGTGAGTCGACGTGGGGCAGGGTCCTTGGGGAGCAGTACTTC
once,TRBJ2-5,TRBV27,-,CASGGAGRETQYF,TGTGCCAGCGGAGGGGCGGGACGGGAGACCCAGTACTTC
-,TRBJ2-7,TRBV5-6,-,CASSQVQGDHEQYF,TGTGCCAGCAGCCAGGTACAGGGTGATCACGAGCAGTACTTC
few,TRBJ1-4,TRBV11-2,-,CASSSSRTVLATNEKLFF,TGTGCCAGCAGCTCGTCCCGGACAGTCCTCGCAACTAATGAAAAACTGTTTTTT